This TCR beta chain was sequenced for a study of blood T cells in healthy people across ages. General study findings and limits: TCR beta diversity per million T cells fell roughly linearly with age.

Germline CDR1 reads SQVTM; CDR2 reads ANQGSEA. Trimming removed 4 bases at V and 4 bases at J, with 11 bases between. The CDR3 extends over 12 amino acids. This clonotype was seen only a few times. What it recognizes is unknown. It was with a sample-barcoded 5' primer and a J-beta primer mix that a second PCR of roughly 7 to 12 cycles was run. A single record per CDR3 protein comes from TCRdb applying MiXCR to the 5' RACE reads. The sample has about 970,000 distinct CDR3 sequences; roughly 47% are singletons. The chain joins TRBV29-1 to TRBJ2-7, with D perhaps matching TRBD1 (5 bases). The sequence came from an older woman in good health. Sequencing input: blood. Here the CDR3 DNA reads TGCAGCGTTGCCAGGGATGGGTACGAGCAGTACTTC. As protein: CSVARDGYEQYF.